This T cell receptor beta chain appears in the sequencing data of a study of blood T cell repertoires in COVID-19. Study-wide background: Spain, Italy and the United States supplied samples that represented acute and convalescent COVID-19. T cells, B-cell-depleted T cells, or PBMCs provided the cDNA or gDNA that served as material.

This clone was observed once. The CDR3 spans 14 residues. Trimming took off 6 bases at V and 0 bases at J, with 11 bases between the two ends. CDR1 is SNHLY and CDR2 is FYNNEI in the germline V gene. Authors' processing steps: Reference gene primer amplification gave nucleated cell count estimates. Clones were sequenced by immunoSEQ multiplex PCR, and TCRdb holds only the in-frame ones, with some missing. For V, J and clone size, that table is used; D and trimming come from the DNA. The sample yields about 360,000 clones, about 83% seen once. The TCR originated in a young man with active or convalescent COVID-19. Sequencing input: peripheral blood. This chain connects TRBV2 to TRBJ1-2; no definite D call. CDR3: CASRAIEANYGYTF. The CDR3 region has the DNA TGTGCCAGCAGGGCGATAGAGGCTAACTATGGCTACACCTTC.